This TCR beta chain emerged from a study of blood T cell repertoires in COVID-19. Study as a whole: Samples of COVID-19 (acute and convalescent) were obtained from the United States, Italy and Spain. PBMCs, B-cell-depleted T cells, or T cells were the source of the cDNA or gDNA that made up the material.

Germline CDR1 SEHNR, CDR2 FQNEAQ (reference sequence). V was trimmed by 0 bases and J by 2 bases, leaving 14 bases between them. The CDR3 runs to 16 residues. How the authors handled the data: Counts of nucleated cells, estimated from reference gene primer amplification, were obtained. Sequenced by immunoSEQ multiplex PCR; TCRdb stores in-frame clones only, minus some. That table gives V, J and clone size, and the DNA gave D and trimming. The profile shows more than 200,000 clones, approximately 81% of them singletons. The chain is built from TRBV7-9 and TRBJ2-7; weak D call: TRBD2 (5 bases). What was sequenced was peripheral blood. The receptor comes from a man between 60 and 75 years old with acute or convalescent COVID-19. The CDR3 reads CASSLAQEGRPYEQYF. CDR3 DNA sequence: TGTGCCAGCAGCTTAGCGCAAGAGGGAAGGCCCTACGAGCAGTACTTC.